This T cell receptor beta chain was profiled in a study of memory CD4+ T cells and cytomegalovirus serostatus (dated by TCRdb to about 2019). For context, the study as a whole: The roughly 35 healthy Belgian adults in the cohort included 9 who were CMV seropositive and 24 who were CMV seronegative. To replicate a published TCR-based CMV serostatus classifier, the researchers sequenced the CD4+ memory TCRbeta repertoires of a Belgian cohort whose cytomegalovirus serostatus was known.

In regard to this clone: Its antigen target is currently unknown. Base qualities are not at hand, and no much larger clone is one base apart.

Between the V and J ends, shortened by 4 bases and 0 bases respectively, the junction contains 14 bases. Counted from cysteine to phenylalanine, this CDR3 has 16 amino acids. Of the read, only the CDR3 DNA is kept; its 48 bases are in frame from base 1. The germline V gene yields LGHNA for CDR1 and YSLEER for CDR2. Single viable CD3+CD4+CD8-CD45RO+ cells were sorted as memory CD4+ T cells on a FACSAria II. CMV serostatus was determined using a Roche Elecsys assay that detects serum IgG against CMV pp150, pp28, p38 and p52. Once the samples were thawed, total CD4+ T cells were enriched through positive selection using CD4 magnetic microbeads. The samples came from a separate study whose specific focus was interrogating the CD4+ T cell memory repertoire. Peripheral blood mononuclear cells were isolated and cryopreserved according to standard operating procedures, and serum was stored at -80 degrees C. The staining relied on CD3-PerCP (BW264/56), CD4-APC (RPA-T4), CD45RO-PE (UCHT1) and CD8-Pacific Orange (3B5) antibodies, and Sytox blue was used to exclude non-viable cells.

The Quick-DNA Microprep Kit was used to extract genomic DNA from the sorted cells. Amplification of TCRbeta DNA was done with the immunoSEQ hsTCRbeta kit, following the protocol from the manufacturer. An Illumina MiSeq instrument was used to sequence the TCRbeta libraries. As for the original processing: Removing out-of-frame sequences left some 2,200,000 distinct TCRbeta sequences, an average of around 62,000 per individual. Each individual was scored according to the count of approximately 170 previously reported CMV-associated TCRbeta sequences and the total productive distinct TCRbeta count. A beta-binomial model was reimplemented in Python, and scikit-learn random forests with default parameters were trained on data from the US cohort. Classifier performance on the Belgian cohort was reported as the median AUC with percentile confidence intervals calculated over 10,000 bootstrap iterations. The table was pulled from immuneACCESS by TCRdb, which kept in-frame rearrangements only. Such tables lose some clones; where checked, under half of the loss comes from unresolved V genes, and the rest has no known cause. V and J calls and clone size are those listed in that table; D and trimming were worked out from the DNA. The sample data list 58,000 or so clones, and about 68% of these were observed just once. The ten biggest clones cover about 2.7% of the sample.

Beyond this particular receptor, the publication reports: Results were interpreted as suggesting that the CMV-associated TCR signature is largely present in the CD4+ memory repertoire. Among the roughly 160 previously reported CMV-associated TCRbeta sequences, 67 showed up in the CD4+ memory repertoires, with each one found in between one and five individuals. On the Belgian cohort, the classifier built on the original framework reached a median bootstrapped AUC of around 0.95, with a 95% CI of 0.76-1.00. For CMV serostatus prediction, a median bootstrapped AUC of approximately 0.95 was reached with the original framework, and a median bootstrapped AUC of approximately 0.89 was reached with a US-trained random forest. Unlike the original study, which covered naive and memory CD4+ and CD8+ populations, the Belgian study sequenced only CD4+CD45RO+ memory cells.

The rearranged segments are TRBV4-3 and TRBJ2-3; the best D guess is TRBD2, with 5 bases matching. The receptor comes from an adult in good health and CMV-seropositive. Sequenced input: memory CD4+ T cells from blood. The CDR3 corresponds to CASSRTAAESTDTQYF. The DNA sequence follows: TGCGCCAGCAGCCGCACAGCAGCGGAGAGCACAGATACGCAGTATTTT.